This entry features one TCR beta chain sequence. A junction end diverges from the germline sequence, so it may reflect a read error. This entry comes from a study of blood T cell repertoires in COVID-19. In the study overall: The origin of the acute and convalescent COVID-19 samples was the United States, Italy and Spain. PBMCs, B-cell-depleted T cells, or T cells were the source of the cDNA or gDNA that made up the material.

This CDR3 has 19 residues. Germline V lookup: CDR1 SGHRS, CDR2 YFSETQ. In the authors' methods: Amplified reference gene primers provided the basis for estimating nucleated cell counts. The method was immunoSEQ multiplex PCR; TCRdb's version includes in-frame clones alone and lacks a portion of them. That table furnishes V, J and clone size, whereas the DNA furnished D and trimming. The table shows 97,000 or so clones, with 75% to 85% occurring only once. The V and J genes are TRBV5-1 and TRBJ2-1; TRBD2 matches 12 bases. The receptor was derived from a woman of 80 years or more with active or convalescent COVID-19. Sequencing input: peripheral blood. The CDR3 coding sequence is TGTGCCAGCAGCTCCCCCAGGACTAGCGGGGCCATCATCTACAATGAGCAGTTCTTC. It translates to CASSSPRTSGAIIYNEQFF.